The 24 T cell receptor beta chains below all came from one sample that was sequenced in a study of blood T cell repertoires in COVID-19. Sequencing was performed with immunoSEQ multiplex PCR; in TCRdb, only in-frame clones are kept and a portion is missing. The data contain roughly 130,000 clones, around 79% of them singletons. The sequenced material came from peripheral blood. These receptors all stem from a woman aged 70 to 79 with COVID-19, enrolled during active disease.

The rearrangement uses TRBV7-9 and TRBJ2-3, with a tentative D call TRBD2 (6 bases). The CDR3 has 12 residues. V gave up 1 base and J gave up 14 bases, with 13 bases separating them. Germline V lookup: CDR1 SEHNR, CDR2 FQNEAQ (reference sequence). Here the CDR3 DNA reads TGTGCCAGCAGCTTAGGGACTAATGGCTTGTATTTT. This encodes CASSLGTNGLYF.

The V and J genes are TRBV24-1 and TRBJ2-3; D not certain. Trimming removed 0 bases at V and 10 bases at J, with 4 bases between. The CDR3 is made up of 11 amino acids. CDR1 and CDR2 from the germline V gene are KGHDR and SFDVKD. The DNA of the CDR3 is TGTGCCACCAGTGATTTGCATTCGCAGTATTTT. Translation: CATSDLHSQYF.

The chain joins TRBV29-1 to TRBJ1-5; 7 bases are a match to TRBD1. Germline CDR1 SQVTM, CDR2 ANQGSEA. J lost 2 bases, V lost 5 bases, and 3 bases had no gene match. The CDR3 runs to 13 residues. In DNA, the CDR3 is TGCAGCGTTCCTGGGACAGGCAATCAGCCCCAGCATTTT. Protein: CSVPGTGNQPQHF.

The CDR3 loop is CASRDRGGAYGYTF. The CDR3 coding sequence is TGTGCCAGCAGAGACCGGGGGGGGGCCTATGGCTACACCTTC. The J gene is TRBJ1-2, the V gene TRBV2; D may be TRBD1 (6 bases). The CDR3 sequence is 14 residues long. V shed 6 bases and J shed 4 bases, with 15 bases lying between them. The germline CDR1 and CDR2 sequences are SNHLY and FYNNEI.

The chain employs TRBV7-8 and TRBJ1-2; D might be TRBD1 (5 bases). Germline V gene data show CDR1 as SGHVS and CDR2 as FQNEAQ. This CDR3 is built from 13 residues. V was shortened by 5 bases and J by 3 bases, with 10 bases between the two germline ends. The CDR3 DNA follows: TGTGCCAGCAGCCTCGGACAAGACTATGGCTACACCTTC. Protein product: CASSLGQDYGYTF.

The chain uses TRBV6-5 and TRBJ2-7; TRBD2 is a possible D gene (5 bases). Deletions cut 5 bases from V and 0 bases from J, with 11 bases between. Germline V gene sequence: CDR1 MNHEY, CDR2 SVGAGI. This CDR3 spans 14 amino acids. In DNA form, the CDR3 reads TGTGCCAGCAGTCCAGACTATAGCTCCTACGAGCAGTACTTC. Protein sequence: CASSPDYSSYEQYF.

The chain couples TRBV2 to TRBJ2-7; maybe TRBD2 (6 bases). V was trimmed by 3 bases and J by 3 bases, leaving 12 bases between them. Germline V gene data show CDR1 as SNHLY and CDR2 as FYNNEI. The CDR3 length is 14 residues. CDR3 protein: CASSDGGMGYEQYF. The CDR3, as DNA: TGTGCCAGCAGTGACGGGGGTATGGGCTACGAGCAGTACTTC.

The chain couples TRBV5-6 to TRBJ2-1; 7 bases are a match to TRBD2. This CDR3 contains 15 residues. V gave up 2 bases and J gave up 6 bases; unmatched junction bases: 8. Germline lookup yields CDR1 SGHDT and CDR2 YYEEEE. CDR3 sequence: CASSFRRGVFNEQFF. CDR3 DNA: TGTGCCAGCAGCTTCCGTCGGGGGGTTTTCAATGAGCAGTTCTTC.

This clone was recorded a few times. The chain combines TRBV29-1 with TRBJ1-1; possibly TRBD1 for D (5 bases). The V end lost 6 bases, the J end lost 0 bases, and 14 bases lay between the germline ends. CDR3 length: 14 amino acids. CDR1 SQVTM and CDR2 ANQGSEA come from the germline V gene. In DNA form, the CDR3 reads TGCAGCGTCCCCGACAGAACTATGAACACTGAAGCTTTCTTT. Encoded protein: CSVPDRTMNTEAFF.

This clone has more than one count but fewer than ten. The identical CDR3 is also encoded by other nucleotide sequences in the sample. The CDR3 DNA reads TGTGCCAGCAGCTTAACAGGGGGGGGCAGCTACACCTTC. Translated: CASSLTGGGSYTF. The chain employs TRBV7-8 and TRBJ1-2, with TRBD1 matching over 8 bases. CDR3 length: 13 residues. The V segment lost 2 bases and the J segment 9 bases; nucleotides outside the gene matches: 5. Germline V CDR1 and CDR2: SGHVS, FQNEAQ.

V usage is TRBV30 and J usage is TRBJ1-1; 8 bases are a match to TRBD1. J lost 3 bases, V lost 5 bases, and 14 bases had no gene match. CDR3 length equals 16 residues. Germline V gives CDR1 GTSNPN, CDR2 SVGIG (reference sequence). CDR3 sequence: CAWAWTGRGQDTEAFF. The DNA of the CDR3 is TGTGCCTGGGCATGGACAGGGAGGGGCCAAGACACTGAAGCTTTCTTT. The full variable domain, rest sourced from reference TRBV30 and TRBJ1-1, is SQTIHQWPATLVQPVGSPLSLECTVEGTSNPNLYWYRQAAGRGLQLLFYSVGIGQISSEVPQNLSASRPQDRQFILSSKKLLLSDSGFYLCAWAWTGRGQDTEAFFGQGTRLTVV.

The chain combines TRBV2 with TRBJ1-5; 7 bases map to TRBD1. Trimming at V came to 2 bases and at J to 6 bases, leaving 10 bases not matched to a gene. The CDR3 sequence is 16 residues long. CDR1 is SNHLY and CDR2 is FYNNEI in the germline V gene. CDR3 DNA sequence: TGTGCCAGCAGTGAAAGGGGGCAGGTCCAAAGTCAGCCCCAGCATTTT. This gives the protein CASSERGQVQSQPQHF.

The rearrangement joins TRBV9 to TRBJ1-1; a possible D gene is TRBD1 (5 bases). With 0 bases removed from V and 7 bases from J, the gap between germline ends came to 13 bases. This CDR3 comprises 14 residues. Per the germline V gene, CDR1 is SGDLS and CDR2 is YYNGEE. This CDR3 reads CASSVATSQGEAFF. CDR3 sequence (DNA): TGTGCCAGCAGCGTAGCTACTTCCCAGGGTGAAGCTTTCTTT.

This chain connects TRBV4-2 to TRBJ2-3, with TRBD2 identical over 10 bases. J lost 0 bases, V lost 1 base, and 1 base had no gene match. CDR3 length: 16 residues. Germline CDR1 reads LGHNA; CDR2 reads YNFKEQ. The CDR3 region has the DNA TGTGCCAGCAGCCAAGGGACTAGCGGAAGCACAGATACGCAGTATTTT. Its protein is CASSQGTSGSTDTQYF.

V and J are TRBV27 and TRBJ1-1, with D possibly matching TRBD1 (5 bases). This CDR3 has 15 amino acids. Trimming stripped 2 bases from V and 1 base from J, with 11 bases between. Germline V gene data show CDR1 as MNHEY and CDR2 as SMNVEV (reference sequence). This CDR3 reads CASSLTGRANTEAFF. The CDR3 DNA follows: TGTGCCAGCAGTTTAACTGGCAGGGCGAACACTGAAGCTTTCTTT.

The rearrangement joins TRBV5-1 to TRBJ2-3; 14 positions agree with TRBD2. With 4 bases clipped from V and 5 bases from J, the junction kept 9 bases outside the gene matches. Germline V gives CDR1 SGHRS, CDR2 YFSETQ. The CDR3 is 17 residues long. Written as DNA, the CDR3 is TGCGCCAGCAGCCCCCGGACTAGCGGGGGGCTTCAAGATACGCAGTATTTT. This sequence encodes CASSPRTSGGLQDTQYF.

This clone was detected a few times. The CDR3 spells CASSGGMNTEAFF. The DNA of the CDR3 is TGTGCCAGCAGTGGCGGAATGAACACTGAAGCTTTCTTT. The J gene is TRBJ1-1, the V gene TRBV2; D is unclear. Germline V gene lookup returns CDR1 SNHLY and CDR2 FYNNEI. The length of the CDR3 is 13 residues. Trimming removed 4 bases at V and 0 bases at J, with 6 bases between.

V is TRBV27 and J is TRBJ1-1; D not resolved. This CDR3 has 14 amino acids. V dropped 5 bases and J dropped 0 bases, with 10 bases sitting between them. Germline V lookup: CDR1 MNHEY, CDR2 SMNVEV (reference sequence). The CDR3 coding sequence is TGTGCCAGCAGTGAATGGGCAATGAACACTGAAGCTTTCTTT. It is translated as CASSEWAMNTEAFF.

This chain's CDR3 is CASSLGDRGPHEQYF. In nucleotides, the CDR3 is TGTGCCAGCAGCTTGGGGGACAGGGGGCCCCACGAGCAGTACTTC. V gene TRBV7-9 combines with J gene TRBJ2-7; 12 bases align to TRBD1. The CDR3 runs 15 residues. Germline V gene sequence: CDR1 SEHNR, CDR2 FQNEAQ (reference sequence). With V trimmed by 3 bases and J by 5 bases, 5 bases remained unmatched.

The chain is built from TRBV7-9 and TRBJ1-1, with D tentatively TRBD1 (6 bases). This CDR3 has 13 amino acids. Trimming took 5 bases from V and 8 from J, leaving 15 bases between them. Germline V gene data show CDR1 as SEHNR and CDR2 as FQNEAQ (reference sequence). The CDR3, as DNA: TGTGCCAGCAGCCCCCAGGACAGATCCGAAGCTTTCTTT. Translating it yields CASSPQDRSEAFF.

V usage is TRBV28 and J usage is TRBJ1-2; TRBD1 is a possible D gene (6 bases). V was cut by 7 bases and J by 5 bases, with 14 bases left in between. This CDR3 is 13 amino acids long. In germline, CDR1 is MDHEN, CDR2 SYDVKM. The CDR3 protein is CASISWDNYGYTF. CDR3 nucleotide sequence: TGTGCCAGCATCTCATGGGACAATTATGGCTACACCTTC.

This sequence joins TRBV27 and TRBJ1-5; 11 bases align to TRBD1. Germline CDR1 MNHEY, CDR2 SMNVEV (reference sequence). The CDR3 extends over 17 amino acids. J was trimmed by 0 bases and V by 6 bases; bases with no gene match: 7. The DNA of the CDR3 is TGTGCCAGCAGCAGGGGGACAGGGGGGTATAGCAATCAGCCCCAGCATTTT. Amino acid sequence: CASSRGTGGYSNQPQHF.

V usage is TRBV19 and J usage is TRBJ2-6, with D possibly matching TRBD1 (6 bases). CDR1 is LNHDA, CDR2 SQIVND, per germline (reference sequence). The germline V and J ends were trimmed by 6 bases and 2 bases, with 17 bases remaining between them. This CDR3 spans 17 amino acids. The CDR3 coding sequence is TGTGCCAGTAGCACCACCCCAGGGGAACCTGGGGCCAACGTCCTGACTTTC. Translation gives CASSTTPGEPGANVLTF.

J is TRBJ1-6 and V is TRBV6-1; maybe TRBD1 (6 bases). The CDR3 spans 13 residues. The germline V and J ends were trimmed by 5 bases and 8 bases, with 10 bases remaining between them. Germline-derived CDR1 and CDR2 are MNHNS and SASEGT. The CDR3 spells CASSRGADSPLHF. The CDR3 bases are TGTGCCAGCAGTCGGGGGGCAGATTCACCCCTCCACTTT.